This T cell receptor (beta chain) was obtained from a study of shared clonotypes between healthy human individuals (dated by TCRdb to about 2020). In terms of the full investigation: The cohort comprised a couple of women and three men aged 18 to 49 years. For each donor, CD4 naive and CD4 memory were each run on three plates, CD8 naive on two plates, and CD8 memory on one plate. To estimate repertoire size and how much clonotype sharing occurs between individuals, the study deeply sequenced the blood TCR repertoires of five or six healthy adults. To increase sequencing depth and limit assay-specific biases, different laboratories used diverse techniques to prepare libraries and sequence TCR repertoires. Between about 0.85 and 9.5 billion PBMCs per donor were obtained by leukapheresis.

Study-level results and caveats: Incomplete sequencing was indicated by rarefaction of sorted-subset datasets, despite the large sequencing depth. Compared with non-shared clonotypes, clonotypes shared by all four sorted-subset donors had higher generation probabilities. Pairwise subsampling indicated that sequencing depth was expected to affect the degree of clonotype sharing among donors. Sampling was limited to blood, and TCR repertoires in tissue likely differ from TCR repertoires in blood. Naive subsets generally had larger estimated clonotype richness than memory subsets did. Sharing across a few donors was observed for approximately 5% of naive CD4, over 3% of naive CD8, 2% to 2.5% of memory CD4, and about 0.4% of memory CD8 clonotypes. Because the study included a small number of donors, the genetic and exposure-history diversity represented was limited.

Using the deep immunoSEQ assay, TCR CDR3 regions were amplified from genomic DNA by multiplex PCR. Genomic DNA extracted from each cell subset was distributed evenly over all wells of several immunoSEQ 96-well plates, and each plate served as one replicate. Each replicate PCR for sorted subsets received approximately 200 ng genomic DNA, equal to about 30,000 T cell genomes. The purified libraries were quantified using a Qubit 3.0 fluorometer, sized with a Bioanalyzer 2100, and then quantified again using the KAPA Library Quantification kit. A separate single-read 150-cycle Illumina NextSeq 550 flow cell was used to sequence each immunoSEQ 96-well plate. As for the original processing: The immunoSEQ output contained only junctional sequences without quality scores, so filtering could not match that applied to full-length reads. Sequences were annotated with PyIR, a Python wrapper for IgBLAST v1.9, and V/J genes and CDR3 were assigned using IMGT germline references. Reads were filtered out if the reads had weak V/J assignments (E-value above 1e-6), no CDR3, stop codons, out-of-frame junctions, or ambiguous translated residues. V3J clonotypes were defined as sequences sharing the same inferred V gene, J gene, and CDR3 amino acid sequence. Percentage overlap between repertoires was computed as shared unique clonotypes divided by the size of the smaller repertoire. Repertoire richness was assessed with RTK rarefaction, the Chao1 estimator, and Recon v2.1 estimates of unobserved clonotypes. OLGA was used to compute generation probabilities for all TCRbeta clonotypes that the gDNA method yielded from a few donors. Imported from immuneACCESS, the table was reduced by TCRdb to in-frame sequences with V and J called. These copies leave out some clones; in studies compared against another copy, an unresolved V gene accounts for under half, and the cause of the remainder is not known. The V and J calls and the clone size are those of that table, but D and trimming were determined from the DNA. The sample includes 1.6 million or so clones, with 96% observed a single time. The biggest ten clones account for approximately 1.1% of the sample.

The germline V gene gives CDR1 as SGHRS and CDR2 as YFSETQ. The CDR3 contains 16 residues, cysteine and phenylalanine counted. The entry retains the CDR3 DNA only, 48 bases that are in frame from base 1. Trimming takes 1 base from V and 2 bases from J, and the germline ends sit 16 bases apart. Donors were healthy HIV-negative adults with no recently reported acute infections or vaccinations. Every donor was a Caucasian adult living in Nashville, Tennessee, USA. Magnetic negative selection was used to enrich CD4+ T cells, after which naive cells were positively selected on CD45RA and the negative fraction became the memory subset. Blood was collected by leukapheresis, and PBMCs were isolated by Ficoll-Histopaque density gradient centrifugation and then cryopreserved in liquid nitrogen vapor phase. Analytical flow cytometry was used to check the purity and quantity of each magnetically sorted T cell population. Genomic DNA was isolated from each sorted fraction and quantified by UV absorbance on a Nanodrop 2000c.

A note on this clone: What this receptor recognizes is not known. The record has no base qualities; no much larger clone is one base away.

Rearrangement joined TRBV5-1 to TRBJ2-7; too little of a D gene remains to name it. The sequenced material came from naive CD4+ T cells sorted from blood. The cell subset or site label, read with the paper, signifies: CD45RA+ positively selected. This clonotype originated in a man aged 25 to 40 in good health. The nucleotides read TGCGCCAGCAGCTTGACCCCAGACACCGCCGCCTACGAGCAGTACTTC. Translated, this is CASSLTPDTAAYEQYF.